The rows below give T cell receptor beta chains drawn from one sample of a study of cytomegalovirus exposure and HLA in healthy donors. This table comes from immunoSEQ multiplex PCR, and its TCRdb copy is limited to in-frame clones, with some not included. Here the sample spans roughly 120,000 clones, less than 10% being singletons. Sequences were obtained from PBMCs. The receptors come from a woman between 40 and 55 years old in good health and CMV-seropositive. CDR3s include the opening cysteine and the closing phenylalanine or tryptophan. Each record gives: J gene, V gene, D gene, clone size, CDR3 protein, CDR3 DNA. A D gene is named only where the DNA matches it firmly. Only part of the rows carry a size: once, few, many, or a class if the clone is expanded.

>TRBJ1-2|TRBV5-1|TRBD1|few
CASSLTPNFGGQGYGYTF
TGCGCCAGCAGCTTGACCCCGAATTTTGGGGGACAGGGCTATGGCTACACCTTC
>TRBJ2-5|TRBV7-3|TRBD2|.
CASSLIGAGGETQYF
TGTGCCAGCAGCTTAATAGGGGCGGGGGGAGAGACCCAGTACTTC
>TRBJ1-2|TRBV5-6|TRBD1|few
CASSLGARGRGYGYTF
TGTGCCAGCAGCTTGGGGGCGAGGGGGCGCGGCTATGGCTACACCTTC
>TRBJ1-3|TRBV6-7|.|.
CASSYHIVRGSYSGNTIYF
TGTGCCAGCAGTTACCACATTGTGCGCGGATCCTACTCTGGAAACACCATATATTTT
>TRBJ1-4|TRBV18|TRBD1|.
CASSPGTGNEKLFF
TGTGCCAGCTCACCAGGGACAGGGAATGAAAAACTGTTTTTT
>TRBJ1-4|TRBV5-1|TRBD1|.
CASSLVRPGTGNEKLFF
TGCGCCAGCAGTTTGGTCAGACCCGGGACAGGGAATGAAAAACTGTTTTTT
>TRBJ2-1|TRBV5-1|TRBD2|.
CASSLEVAGYQQFF
TGCGCCAGCAGCTTGGAAGTAGCGGGGTACCAGCAGTTCTTC
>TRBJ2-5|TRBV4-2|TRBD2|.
CASSQEGTSGGRETQYF
TGTGCCAGCAGCCAAGAAGGGACTAGCGGGGGGAGGGAGACCCAGTACTTC
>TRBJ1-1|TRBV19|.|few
CASSIAGVVTFF
TGTGCCAGTAGTATAGCAGGGGTGGTAACTTTCTTT
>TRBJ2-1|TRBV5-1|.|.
CASSPGLNDEQFF
TGCGCCAGCAGCCCGGGGTTGAACGATGAGCAGTTCTTC
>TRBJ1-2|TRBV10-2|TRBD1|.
CASRPDRAVGYTF
TGCGCCAGCAGGCCGGACAGGGCGGTGGGCTACACCTTC
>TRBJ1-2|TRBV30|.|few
CAWIWLAGYTF
TGTGCCTGGATTTGGCTTGCCGGCTACACCTTC
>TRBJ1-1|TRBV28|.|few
CASSLSPAVRNTEAFF
TGTGCCAGCAGTTTAAGTCCTGCTGTCAGGAACACTGAAGCTTTCTTT
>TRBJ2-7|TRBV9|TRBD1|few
CASGGDRAGTSSYEQYF
TGTGCCAGCGGAGGGGACAGGGCGGGTACTAGCTCCTACGAGCAGTACTTC
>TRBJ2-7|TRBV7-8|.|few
CASSPSGGEQYF
TGTGCCAGCAGCCCATCCGGGGGCGAGCAGTACTTC
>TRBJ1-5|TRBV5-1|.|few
CASSLAGMGNQPQHF
TGCGCCAGCAGCTTGGCAGGGATGGGCAATCAGCCCCAGCATTTT
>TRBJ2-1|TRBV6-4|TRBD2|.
CASSEAGGASGEQFF
TGTGCCAGCAGTGAAGCCGGGGGGGCGAGTGGTGAGCAGTTCTTC
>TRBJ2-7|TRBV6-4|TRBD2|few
CASTQGGIAQYF
TGTGCCAGCACTCAGGGAGGGATCGCGCAGTACTTC
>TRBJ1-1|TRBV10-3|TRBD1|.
CAISDPLGQAEPEAFF
TGTGCCATCAGTGATCCTCTAGGACAGGCGGAGCCTGAAGCTTTCTTT
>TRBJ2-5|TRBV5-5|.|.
CASSLYGQETQYF
TGTGCCAGCAGCTTGTACGGGCAAGAGACCCAGTACTTC
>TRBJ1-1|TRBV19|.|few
CASSIGYRDTEAFF
TGTGCCAGTAGTATAGGGTACAGGGACACTGAAGCTTTCTTT
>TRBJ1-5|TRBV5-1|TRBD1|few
CASSVPGTGGTYSNQPQHF
TGCGCCAGCAGCGTACCTGGGACAGGGGGAACTTATAGCAATCAGCCCCAGCATTTT
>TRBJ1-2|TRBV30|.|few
CAWSVVQGAYGYTF
TGTGCCTGGAGTGTAGTCCAGGGTGCCTATGGCTACACCTTC